These T cell receptor beta chains were read from a single sample in a study of identical twins. MiXCR, run by TCRdb on the 5' RACE reads, gives a single entry per CDR3 protein. This repertoire shows approximately 240,000 distinct CDR3 sequences, 11% to 15% found once; its top ten account for around 8.3%. Input material: memory (CD45RO+) T cells sorted from blood. These receptor sequences come from a woman aged 18-35 years in good health. CDR3s include the opening cysteine and the closing phenylalanine or tryptophan.

V,J,CDR3
TRBV29-1,TRBJ2-1,CSVFRARNEQFF
TRBV3-1,TRBJ1-1,CASSLWGGSRSTEAFF
TRBV28,TRBJ2-6,CASSYGNSGANVLTF
TRBV11-2,TRBJ2-6,CASSHSRHRANVLTF
TRBV11-2,TRBJ1-2,CASSATRQRGYTF
TRBV7-9,TRBJ1-1,CASSLAGSGGTFF
TRBV5-5,TRBJ2-7,CASSPRSSPWEQYF
TRBV28,TRBJ1-1,CASSSPGIAEAFF
TRBV12-3/TRBV12-4,TRBJ1-3,CASRTSSGNTIYF
TRBV12-3/TRBV12-4,TRBJ2-1,CASSLRGPSSYNEQFF
TRBV5-6,TRBJ2-3,CASSRLGRTDTQYF
TRBV20-1,TRBJ1-2,CSASRQGISGYTF
TRBV20-1,TRBJ1-1,CSARELRTAGAEAFF